This is a list of T cell receptor beta chains from one sample in a study of CD8+ T cells in alopecia areata. Using immunoSEQ multiplex PCR, the repertoire was profiled, and TCRdb retains in-frame clones only, with some absent. Among more than 150,000 clones, 51% were seen once, and the ten largest hold 10%. The sample consisted of CD8+ T cells sorted from blood, taken around week 54, from a patient treated with tofacitinib. The receptor set was obtained from a human donor with alopecia areata. Both conserved end residues are part of each CDR3. D genes are given only for firm matches. Size is omitted from some rows. Given values are once, few, many or a class for expanded clones.

D | J | V | size | DNA | CDR3
NA | TRBJ1-2 | TRBV27 | NA | TGTGCCAGCAGTTCGACAGCCTATGGCTACACCTTC | CASSSTAYGYTF
TRBD1 | TRBJ2-3 | TRBV11-2 | NA | TGTGCCAGCAGCTTCCGCCCCCGGGACAGGGGCACAGATACGCAGTATTTT | CASSFRPRDRGTDTQYF
NA | TRBJ2-1 | TRBV18 | NA | TGTGCCAGCTCGATAACCGGGACCACGAGCTCCTACAATGAGCAGTTCTTC | CASSITGTTSSYNEQFF
NA | TRBJ1-1 | TRBV19 | few | TGTGCCAGTAGCGGACAGCCGATGAACACTGAAGCTTTCTTT | CASSGQPMNTEAFF
NA | TRBJ2-3 | TRBV27 | few | TGTGCCAGCAGTCCCCACTCCAGCGAAGAAGGTACGCAGTATTTT | CASSPHSSEEGTQYF
NA | TRBJ1-1 | TRBV7-3 | NA | TGTGCCAGCAGCTTAGGGGAGAACACTGAAGCTTTCTTT | CASSLGENTEAFF
NA | TRBJ2-3 | TRBV27 | NA | TGTGCCAGCAGTTTATCTATCCACGGGGCTGGGGATACGCAGTATTTT | CASSLSIHGAGDTQYF
TRBD1 | TRBJ1-1 | TRBV9 | NA | TGTGCCAGCAGCGTAAGTTCCGGACAGGGATTTAGCACTGAAGCTTTCTTT | CASSVSSGQGFSTEAFF
NA | TRBJ2-7 | TRBV15 | NA | TGTGCCACCAGCAGTCAGGGGCCCTCCTACGAGCAGTACTTC | CATSSQGPSYEQYF
NA | TRBJ2-1 | TRBV5-1 | few | TGCGCCAGCAGCTTAACAGGGACGGGGAATGAGCAGTTCTTC | CASSLTGTGNEQFF
NA | TRBJ1-2 | TRBV7-9 | NA | TGTGCCAGCAGCTTAGGAACAGGGCCCCTTCCCCGCTACACCTTC | CASSLGTGPLPRYTF
TRBD1 | TRBJ1-5 | TRBV30 | few | TGTGCCTGGGAACAGGGGGGCAATCAGCCCCAGCATTTT | CAWEQGGNQPQHF
NA | TRBJ1-2 | TRBV27 | NA | TGTGCCAGCAGTTTATCCGGGGGTTATGGCTACACCTTC | CASSLSGGYGYTF
NA | TRBJ2-3 | TRBV29-1 | NA | TGCAGCGTTGTAGGGGGCACAGATACGCAGTATTTT | CSVVGGTDTQYF
NA | TRBJ1-1 | TRBV10-3 | NA | TGTGCCATCAGGGAACAAGTATACACTGAAGCTTTCTTT | CAIREQVYTEAFF
TRBD2 | TRBJ2-2 | TRBV29-1 | NA | TGCAGCGCTCGGGGGGCCGGGGAGCTGTTTTTT | CSARGAGELFF
TRBD2 | TRBJ2-2 | TRBV29-1 | few | TGCAGCGTTGAGGGACTAGCGGGGGGGAACACCGGGGAGCTGTTTTTT | CSVEGLAGGNTGELFF
TRBD1 | TRBJ1-5 | TRBV30 | NA | TGTGCCTGGAGTGTTCGGCAGGGGGGAAATCAGCCCCAGCATTTT | CAWSVRQGGNQPQHF
TRBD1 | TRBJ1-1 | TRBV27 | NA | TGTGCCAGCGGGACTCAGGGGGCAACTGAAGCTTTCTTT | CASGTQGATEAFF
NA | TRBJ1-1 | TRBV4-1 | few | TGCGCCAGCAGCCATCATCCCGGGACAATGAACACTGAAGCTTTCTTT | CASSHHPGTMNTEAFF
TRBD1 | TRBJ2-1 | TRBV9 | few | TGTGCCAGCAGCGTAGAAGGGACAGGGGAGACGTATGAGCAGTTCTTC | CASSVEGTGETYEQFF
NA | TRBJ2-7 | TRBV5-1 | once | TGCGCCAGCAGCTTGGAGGGCCGGGTTCGCGAGCAGTACTTC | CASSLEGRVREQYF
TRBD1 | TRBJ1-2 | TRBV19 | NA | TGTGCCACTACAGGGGGCCCAGACTATGGCTACACCTTC | CATTGGPDYGYTF
TRBD2 | TRBJ2-1 | TRBV29-1 | NA | TGCAGCGTTGAGGGTGTAGCGGGGGCCCTCAATGAGCAGTTCTTC | CSVEGVAGALNEQFF
NA | TRBJ2-1 | TRBV7-9 | NA | TGTGCCAGCAGTTCGCTGGACTATGAGCAGTTCTTC | CASSSLDYEQFF
NA | TRBJ1-2 | TRBV6-6 | NA | TGTGCCAGCAGTTACTCGCCGGGAGCTAACTATGGCTACACCTTC | CASSYSPGANYGYTF
NA | TRBJ2-7 | TRBV7-9 | NA | TGTGCCAGCAGCACACAGGGACTTGAGCAGTACTTC | CASSTQGLEQYF
NA | TRBJ2-7 | TRBV7-2 | NA | TGTGCCAGCAGCCTCTCGGGGCAGAGAGACGAGCAGTACTTC | CASSLSGQRDEQYF
TRBD2 | TRBJ2-1 | TRBV10-3 | few | TGTGCCATCAGTGATATGAGGACTAGACTAAACAATGAGCAGTTCTTC | CAISDMRTRLNNEQFF
TRBD1 | TRBJ1-4 | TRBV27 | NA | TGTGCCAGCAGCCAAGGACAGGGTGGTTATGAAAAACTGTTTTTT | CASSQGQGGYEKLFF
NA | TRBJ1-4 | TRBV29-1 | NA | TGCAGTTGTGGGTCCACTAATGAAAAACTGTTTTTT | CSCGSTNEKLFF